Below, 16 T cell receptor beta chains from the same sample are listed, as sequenced in a study of identical twins. TCRdb processed the 5' RACE reads anew with MiXCR; each CDR3 protein has one entry. This table has around 550,000 distinct CDR3 sequences, roughly 15% appearing once. The sample was also reused in another study, on yellow fever vaccine responses in identical twins.

Sequenced: CD4+ T cells sorted from blood. Receptors originate from a young woman in good health.

This clonotype was picked up many times. V gene TRBV20-1 combines with J gene TRBJ1-2, with a weak D call TRBD1 (6 bases). Germline V gene sequence: CDR1 DFQATT, CDR2 SNEGSKA (reference sequence). V was pared by 6 bases and J by 2 bases, with 13 bases between. The CDR3 is 13 residues long. CDR3 residues: CSAAGTTNYGYTF. The CDR3 DNA follows: TGCAGTGCGGCCGGGACAACGAACTATGGCTACACCTTC.

The rearrangement joins TRBV7-6 to TRBJ2-2, with D possibly being TRBD2 (5 bases). Trimming cost V 8 bases and J 0 bases, with 16 bases left between them. The CDR3 runs 16 residues. Per germline, CDR1 SGHVS and CDR2 FNYEAQ. CDR3 residues: CASSGAGTPNTGELFF. The CDR3, as DNA: TGTGCCAGCTCGGGTGCGGGTACACCGAACACCGGGGAGCTGTTTTTT.

V gene TRBV6-2 or TRBV6-3 combines with J gene TRBJ1-5; 9 bases align to TRBD1. The CDR3 has 16 amino acids. With V trimmed by 5 bases and J by 1 base, 6 bases remained unmatched. Germline values: CDR1 MNHEY, CDR2 SVGEGT. The CDR3 loop is CASSARTGVSNQPQHF. CDR3 nucleotide sequence: TGTGCCAGCAGTGCCCGGACAGGGGTAAGCAATCAGCCCCAGCATTTT.

This chain uses TRBV18 with TRBJ1-2; 7 bases agree with TRBD1. Germline CDR1 KGHSH, CDR2 LQKENI. The CDR3 has 15 amino acids. The V segment lost 3 bases and the J segment 2 bases; nucleotides outside the gene matches: 6. In nucleotides, the CDR3 is TGTGCCAGCTCACCTACGACAGGGAAGAACTATGGCTACACCTTC. Its translation is CASSPTTGKNYGYTF.

In this sample, this clonotype turned up a few times. The chain has TRBV6-6 and TRBJ1-2, with a tentative D call TRBD1 (5 bases). This CDR3 is 13 amino acids long. With 6 bases removed from V and 2 bases from J, the gap between germline ends came to 10 bases. The germline V gene encodes CDR1 MNHNY and CDR2 SVGAGI (reference sequence). CDR3 sequence (DNA): TGTGCCAGCAGGCAACAGGTCAACTATGGCTACACCTTC. Protein: CASRQQVNYGYTF.

The chain uses TRBV7-8 and TRBJ2-4; TRBD1 is a possible D gene (6 bases). V gave up 11 bases and J gave up 0 bases, with 23 bases separating them. The CDR3 covers 17 residues. Germline assignment: CDR1 SGHVS and CDR2 FQNEAQ. The CDR3 nucleotides are TGTGCCTCCGCGACCGATCGGACAGTTCTAGCCAAAAACATTCAGTACTTC. It translates to CASATDRTVLAKNIQYF.

The chain couples TRBV12-3 or TRBV12-4 to TRBJ2-7; TRBD2 is a possible D gene (5 bases). CDR3 length: 15 amino acids. Trimming pared 6 bases from V and 5 bases from J, leaving 20 bases between. CDR3 amino acids: CASSLRPSAGNEQYF. CDR3 coding DNA: TGTGCCAGCAGCCTTAGGCCGTCCGCCGGGAACGAGCAGTACTTC.

J is TRBJ2-7 and V is TRBV20-1; D is ambiguous. There are 15 residues in the CDR3. V lost 0 bases, J lost 0 bases, and 12 bases lay in between. The germline gives CDR1 DFQATT, CDR2 SNEGSKA (reference sequence). CDR3 DNA sequence: TGCAGTGCTAGAGAGGCCTTCAGCGACTCCTACGAGCAGTACTTC. Protein product: CSAREAFSDSYEQYF.

The chain has TRBV10-3 and TRBJ1-1; a possible D gene is TRBD1 (6 bases). V was pared by 4 bases and J by 0 bases, with 9 bases between. The CDR3 loop spans 14 amino acids. In germline, CDR1 is ENHRY, CDR2 SYGVKD. The CDR3 here is CAISVGTLNTEAFF. Written as DNA, the CDR3 is TGTGCCATCAGTGTGGGGACACTGAACACTGAAGCTTTCTTT.

The chain links TRBV19 to TRBJ1-2; weak D call: TRBD1 (6 bases). The CDR3 is made up of 15 amino acids. CDR1 is LNHDA, CDR2 SQIVND, per germline (reference sequence). V was shortened by 3 bases and J by 0 bases, with 11 bases between the two germline ends. The DNA of the CDR3 is TGTGCCAGTAGTATCGGGGGGGCAGCTAACTATGGCTACACCTTC. It translates to CASSIGGAANYGYTF.

Ten or more counts support this clonotype. V and J are TRBV12-3 or TRBV12-4 and TRBJ2-3, with a tentative D call TRBD2 (5 bases). Trimming left V 3 bases short and J 1 base short, with 14 bases between. The CDR3 length is 16 residues. This CDR3 is CASSFKFAGGTDTQYF. The CDR3, as DNA: TGTGCCAGCAGTTTTAAGTTTGCGGGCGGCACAGATACGCAGTATTTT.

Ten or more counts support this clonotype. This sequence joins TRBV3-1 and TRBJ2-7; D is undetermined. Germline V CDR1 and CDR2: LGHDT, YNNKEL (reference sequence). The CDR3 loop spans 14 amino acids. Trimming shortened V by 1 base and J by 5 bases, and 12 bases separated the two germline ends. CDR3 nucleotides: TGTGCCAGCAGCCAAGGTCACCTATCCCACGAGCAGTACGTC. Translation gives CASSQGHLSHEQYV.

Turning to this clonotype: Here the CDR3 omits its conserved ending phenylalanine or tryptophan, so a read error is the likely source. The rearrangement uses TRBV10-3 and TRBJ2-1; possible D gene TRBD1, 6 bases. Germline assignment: CDR1 ENHRY and CDR2 SYGVKD. The CDR3 length is 14 residues. V dropped 6 bases and J dropped 6 bases, with 15 bases sitting between them. The CDR3 bases are TGTGCCATCAGGAGGGCAGGGGCAGGCAATGAGCAGTTCATC. Its translation: CAIRRAGAGNEQFI.

Only a few counts were recorded for this clonotype. The chain recombines TRBV12-3 or TRBV12-4 with TRBJ1-2; 8 nucleotides agree with TRBD1. This CDR3 has 13 residues. Germline trimming cut 5 bases from V and 12 bases from J; bases unmatched to any gene: 11. The CDR3 sequence: CASSLKTDRANTF. The CDR3, as DNA: TGTGCCAGCAGTCTCAAGACGGACAGGGCTAACACCTTC.

This clonotype was seen more than once but under ten times. The V gene is TRBV5-1, the J gene TRBJ2-5; possible D gene TRBD2, 5 bases. The CDR3 covers 14 residues. In germline, CDR1 is SGHRS, CDR2 YFSETQ. Trimming stripped 3 bases from V and 5 bases from J, with 14 bases between. The CDR3 DNA sequence: TGCGCCAGCAGCTACCAGGACTTTTCGGAGACCCAGTACTTC. It encodes CASSYQDFSETQYF. Full variable domain (rest looked up from reference TRBV5-1 and TRBJ2-5): KAGVTQTPRYLIKTRGQQVTLSCSPISGHRSVSWYQQTPGQGLQFLFEYFSETQRNKGNFPGRFSGRQFSNSRSEMNVSTLELGDSALYLCASSYQDFSETQYFGPGTRLLVL.

This chain uses TRBV29-1 with TRBJ2-1; a possible D gene is TRBD1 (5 bases). Per the germline V gene, CDR1 is SQVTM and CDR2 is ANQGSEA. This CDR3 is built from 12 residues. Deletions cut 7 bases from V and 6 bases from J, with 13 bases between. Here the CDR3 reads CSGSGWGNEQFF. Written as DNA, the CDR3 is TGCAGCGGGTCAGGGTGGGGCAATGAGCAGTTCTTC.